This T cell receptor (beta chain) was profiled in a study of blood T cell repertoires in COVID-19. Whole-study context: From T cells, B-cell-depleted T cells, or PBMCs came the material, which was cDNA or gDNA.

Patients of the Seattle cohort, enrolled during active infection, were followed longitudinally. Original analysis: For nucleated cells, counts were estimated from reference gene primer amplification. Produced via immunoSEQ multiplex PCR; TCRdb's table is partial and in-frame only. Clone size and V and J calls were adopted from that table, with D and trimming inferred from the DNA. The profile shows roughly 150,000 clones, 85% to 95% of them singletons. V was shortened by 2 bases and J by 0 bases, with 17 bases between the two germline ends. The CDR3 sequence is 19 residues long. Germline CDR1 reads MNHNS; CDR2 reads SASEGT.

The J gene is TRBJ1-6, the V gene TRBV6-1; unclear D gene. The sequenced sample consisted of peripheral blood. This clonotype was sampled from a woman in her sixties with COVID-19, enrolled during active disease. CDR3 loop: CASSESRPGPSSYNSPLHF. DNA of the CDR3: TGTGCCAGCAGTGAAAGTCGGCCAGGCCCGAGCTCCTATAATTCACCCCTCCACTTT.